A selection of T cell receptor beta chains follows, all from one sample in a study of identical twins. One entry per CDR3 protein, called by TCRdb with MiXCR from the 5' RACE reads. Of under 900,000 distinct CDR3 sequences listed, approximately 13% are singletons. This sample was shared with a second study, whose subject was yellow fever vaccine responses in identical twins.

The sequencing input was PBMCs. Every receptor here comes from a woman younger than 35 in good health. Each CDR3 is given with its conserved first and last residue. The order of the fields is D gene, J gene, clone size, V gene, CDR3 DNA, CDR3 protein. A D gene is named only where the DNA matches it firmly. Some rows have no size entry. The others give once, few or many, or a class for an expanded clone.

>-|TRBJ2-6|few|TRBV12-3/TRBV12-4
TGTGCCAGCAGTTTCGGGGGTTCCCTCTCTGGGGCCAACGTCCTGACTTTC
CASSFGGSLSGANVLTF
>TRBD2|TRBJ2-2|-|TRBV20-1
TGCAGTGCTATTGGACTAGCGGGAGCCACCGGGGAGCTGTTTTTT
CSAIGLAGATGELFF
>-|TRBJ2-3|many|TRBV20-1
TGCAGTGCTAGAGTCGGAGATACCATGTCAGATACGCAGTATTTT
CSARVGDTMSDTQYF
>TRBD1|TRBJ2-2|-|TRBV5-4
TGTGCCAGCAGCATACCAGACAGGGTGGGCACCGGGGAGCTGTTTTTT
CASSIPDRVGTGELFF
>-|TRBJ2-7|-|TRBV28
TGTGCCACCGAAAGGGGGGCCAACGAGCAGTACTTC
CATERGANEQYF
>-|TRBJ2-3|few|TRBV10-2
TGCGCCAGCAGAGGAGGGGGGAAGACAGATACGCAGTATTTT
CASRGGGKTDTQYF
>-|TRBJ2-2|-|TRBV4-1
TGCGCCAGCAGCCAAGGGGTCCCTATCGTAACCGGGGAGCTGTTTTTT
CASSQGVPIVTGELFF
>-|TRBJ1-1|-|TRBV29-1
TGCAGCGTGAACATCATGAACACTGAAGCTTTCTTT
CSVNIMNTEAFF
>-|TRBJ2-1|many|TRBV6-2/TRBV6-3
TGTGCCAGCAGTTACTCGGGACCCCACAATGAGCAGTTCTTC
CASSYSGPHNEQFF
>-|TRBJ1-1|few|TRBV6-5
TGTGCCAGCATTGGCACTGAAGCTTTCTTT
CASIGTEAFF
>-|TRBJ2-7|few|TRBV20-1
TGCAGTGCTAGCTCCGCGGAGGAGGGGTACGAGCAGTACTTC
CSASSAEEGYEQYF
>TRBD2|TRBJ2-1|many|TRBV18
TGTGCCAGCTTTAGCGGGGGGATCTCCTACAATGAGCAGTTCTTC
CASFSGGISYNEQFF